This passage covers 10 T cell receptor beta chains from one sample sequenced in a study of T-cell memory formation after mild COVID-19. TCRdb re-called the 5' RACE reads through MiXCR, storing one row per CDR3 protein. The sample includes about 30,000 distinct CDR3 sequences, around 10% seen only once; the top ten take over 12%. The sample was PBMCs or a T cell subset sorted from them (not recorded which). These receptors all stem from an adult woman who had mild COVID-19 (a few samples of this study predate the infection). Cell type and time point are not known.

This clonotype was recorded many times. V usage is TRBV5-1 and J usage is TRBJ1-2, with TRBD1 matching 9 bases. In germline, CDR1 is SGHRS, CDR2 YFSETQ. Trimming at V came to 3 bases and at J to 9 bases, leaving 6 bases not matched to a gene. This CDR3 has 13 amino acids. CDR3 in amino acids: CASSSGTGMSYTF. Written as DNA, the CDR3 is TGCGCCAGCAGCTCCGGGACAGGGATGAGCTACACCTTC.

This clonotype has ten or more counts. The rearrangement joins TRBV29-1 to TRBJ2-2; D remains ambiguous. The length of the CDR3 is 12 residues. Germline V CDR1 and CDR2: SQVTM, ANQGSEA. Trimming took off 4 bases at V and 9 bases at J, with 12 bases between the two ends. The CDR3 region is CSVADQQRELFF. The CDR3 region has the DNA TGCAGCGTTGCGGACCAACAAAGGGAGCTGTTTTTT.

This clonotype appeared many times. This chain links TRBV18 with TRBJ1-5; a weak D match, TRBD1 (5 bases). Trimming removed 2 bases at V and 9 bases at J, with 14 bases between. Germline lookup yields CDR1 KGHSH and CDR2 LQKENI. The CDR3 has 14 amino acids. The DNA for the CDR3 is TGTGCCAGCTCACCAGAATATTCGGGGGGGCCCCAGCATTTT. Protein: CASSPEYSGGPQHF.

V gene TRBV19 combines with J gene TRBJ1-6; TRBD1 matches at 9 bases. The CDR3 contains 13 residues. Germline V gene lookup returns CDR1 LNHDA and CDR2 SQIVND (reference sequence). The V and J ends lost 8 bases and 7 bases, in that order; junction bases with no gene match: 3. The CDR3 protein is CASVGQGNSPLHF. CDR3 nucleotides: TGTGCCAGTGTCGGACAGGGGAATTCACCCCTCCACTTT.

The table lists this clonotype with a few counts. The chain recombines TRBV3-1 with TRBJ2-7; 7 bases are a match to TRBD1. This CDR3 contains 15 residues. V trimming: 1 base; J trimming: 5 bases; junction bases outside the gene matches: 8. Germline CDR1 is LGHDT and CDR2 is YNNKEL (reference sequence). The CDR3 spells CASSQGIRTGDEQYF. DNA of the CDR3: TGTGCCAGCAGCCAAGGAATCCGCACAGGGGACGAGCAGTACTTC.

This clonotype was recorded at least ten times. The rearrangement uses TRBV7-9 and TRBJ2-3; D remains ambiguous. V shed 1 base and J shed 0 bases, with 8 bases lying between them. The CDR3 extends over 15 amino acids. CDR1 and CDR2 from the germline V gene are SEHNR and FQNEAQ (reference sequence). In nucleotides, the CDR3 is TGTGCCAGCAGCTTAGTGATTCCTAGCACAGATACGCAGTATTTT. Translation: CASSLVIPSTDTQYF.

This clonotype was seen ten or more times. This rearrangement joins TRBV12-3 or TRBV12-4 to TRBJ2-5, with D unclear. The CDR3 extends over 15 amino acids. Between the trimmed V and J ends, which lost 3 bases and 5 bases, there was a span of 16 bases. CDR3 coding DNA: TGTGCCAGCAGTTTCGGGTTACCCCTGGGGGAGACCCAGTACTTC. Translated, it gives CASSFGLPLGETQYF.

This clonotype occurred many times. The genes are TRBV5-1 and TRBJ1-2, with D tentatively TRBD1 (5 bases). The CDR3 length is 15 residues. CDR1 is SGHRS and CDR2 is YFSETQ in the germline V gene. Trimming pared 4 bases from V and 1 base from J, leaving 14 bases between. CDR3 sequence: CASSPGRTLNYGYTF. The CDR3 nucleotides read TGCGCCAGCAGCCCGGGACGGACCCTTAACTATGGCTACACCTTC.

This clonotype was recorded many times. The rearrangement uses TRBV18 and TRBJ2-2; unclear D gene. The ends were cut back, 0 bases at V and 1 base at J, with 9 bases in the middle. Germline lookup yields CDR1 KGHSH and CDR2 LQKENI. The CDR3 is made up of 16 amino acids. The CDR3 DNA follows: TGTGCCAGCTCACCACCGTCAAGGGAGAACACCGGGGAGCTGTTTTTT. It yields the protein CASSPPSRENTGELFF.

This clonotype has at least ten counts. This chain joins TRBV7-2 and TRBJ2-3; 8 bases match TRBD2. The CDR3 sequence is 14 residues long. Germline trimming cut 5 bases from V and 6 bases from J; bases unmatched to any gene: 7. Germline V gene lookup returns CDR1 SGHTA and CDR2 FQGNSA. The CDR3 sequence: CASSTATGGDTQYF. The CDR3 nucleotides read TGTGCCAGCAGCACGGCCACGGGAGGGGATACGCAGTATTTT.